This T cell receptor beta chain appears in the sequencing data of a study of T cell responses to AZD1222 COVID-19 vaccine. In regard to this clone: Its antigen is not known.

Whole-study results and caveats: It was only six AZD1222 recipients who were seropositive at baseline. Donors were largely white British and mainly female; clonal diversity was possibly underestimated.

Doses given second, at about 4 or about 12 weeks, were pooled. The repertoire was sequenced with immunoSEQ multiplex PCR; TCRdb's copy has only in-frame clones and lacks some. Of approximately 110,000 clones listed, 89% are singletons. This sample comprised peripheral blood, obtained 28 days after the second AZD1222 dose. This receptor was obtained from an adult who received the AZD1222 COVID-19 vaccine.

CDR3 DNA sequence: TGTGCCATCAACAGGGACGGGGCTAGGGACGAGCAGTACTTC. As protein: CAINRDGARDEQYF. This chain uses TRBV10-3 with TRBJ2-7, with D possibly TRBD1 on 6 matching bases. Trimming removed 7 bases at V and 5 bases at J, with 18 bases between. CDR1 and CDR2 from the germline V gene are ENHRY and SYGVKD. The CDR3 totals 14 residues.